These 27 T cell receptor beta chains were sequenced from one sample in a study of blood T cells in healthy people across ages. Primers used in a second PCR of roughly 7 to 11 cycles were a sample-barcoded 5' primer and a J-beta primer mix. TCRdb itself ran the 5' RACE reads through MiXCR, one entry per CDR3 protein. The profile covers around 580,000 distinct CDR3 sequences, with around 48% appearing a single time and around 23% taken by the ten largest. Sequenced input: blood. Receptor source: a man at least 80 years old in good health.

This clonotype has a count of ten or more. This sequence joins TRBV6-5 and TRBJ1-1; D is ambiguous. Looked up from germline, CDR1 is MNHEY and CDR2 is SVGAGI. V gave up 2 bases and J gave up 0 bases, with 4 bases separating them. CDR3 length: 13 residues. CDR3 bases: TGTGCCAGCAGTTACGACATGAACACTGAAGCTTTCTTT. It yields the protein CASSYDMNTEAFF.

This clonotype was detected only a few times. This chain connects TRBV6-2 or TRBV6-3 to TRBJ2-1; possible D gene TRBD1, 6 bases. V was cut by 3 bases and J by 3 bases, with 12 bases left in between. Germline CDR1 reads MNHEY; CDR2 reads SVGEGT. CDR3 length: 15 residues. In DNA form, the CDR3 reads TGTGCCAGCAGTTATTCGAGGGGGAACTACAATGAGCAGTTCTTC. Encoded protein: CASSYSRGNYNEQFF.

The CDR3 spells CASSHPRRAGWSYNEQFF. The CDR3 nucleotides are TGTGCCAGCAGCCACCCTCGGCGGGCGGGATGGTCCTACAATGAGCAGTTCTTC. The genes are TRBV7-8 and TRBJ2-1; D may be TRBD2 (6 bases). The CDR3 is made up of 18 amino acids. Germline CDR1 and CDR2: SGHVS and FQNEAQ. The V end was cut by 5 bases, the J end by 1 base, with 21 bases between.

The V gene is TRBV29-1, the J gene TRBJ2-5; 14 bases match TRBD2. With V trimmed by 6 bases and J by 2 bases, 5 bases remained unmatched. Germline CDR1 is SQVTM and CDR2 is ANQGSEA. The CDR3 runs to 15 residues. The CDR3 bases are TGCAGCGTCTACCGACTAGCGGGGGGGCAAGAGACCCAGTACTTC. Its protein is CSVYRLAGGQETQYF.

For the CDR3, the DNA is TGCGCCAGCAGCCAAGATCTTGGCTCACCCCTCCACTTT. Amino acid sequence: CASSQDLGSPLHF. The chain recombines TRBV4-1 with TRBJ1-6; D is uncertain. Germline V gene sequence: CDR1 MGHRA, CDR2 YSYEKL. V was pared by 0 bases and J by 10 bases, with 7 bases between. This CDR3 has 13 amino acids.

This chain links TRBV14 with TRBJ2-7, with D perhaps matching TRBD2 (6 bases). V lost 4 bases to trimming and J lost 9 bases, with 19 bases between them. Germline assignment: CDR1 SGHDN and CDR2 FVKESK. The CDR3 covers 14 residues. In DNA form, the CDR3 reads TGTGCCAGCAGCCCAACTGGGGCGGGATGGTGGCAGTACTTC. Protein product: CASSPTGAGWWQYF. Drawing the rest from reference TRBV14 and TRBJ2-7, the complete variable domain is EAGVTQFPSHSVIEKGQTVTLRCDPISGHDNLYWYRRVMGKEIKFLLHFVKESKQDESGMPNNRFLAERTGGTYSTLKVQPAELEDSGVYFCASSPTGAGWWQYFGPGTRLTVT.

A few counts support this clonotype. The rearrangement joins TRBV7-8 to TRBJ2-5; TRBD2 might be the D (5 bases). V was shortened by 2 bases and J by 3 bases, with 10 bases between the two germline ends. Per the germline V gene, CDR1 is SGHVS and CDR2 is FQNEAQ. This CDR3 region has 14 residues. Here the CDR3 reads CASSLKSGEETQYF. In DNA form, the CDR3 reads TGTGCCAGCAGCTTAAAGAGCGGTGAAGAGACCCAGTACTTC.

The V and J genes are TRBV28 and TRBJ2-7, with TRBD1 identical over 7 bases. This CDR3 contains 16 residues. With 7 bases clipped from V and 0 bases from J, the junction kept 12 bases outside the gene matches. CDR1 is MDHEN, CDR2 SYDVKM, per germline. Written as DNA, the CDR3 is TGTGCCAGCACCCACCTAGGGGGACAGAGCTCCTACGAGCAGTACTTC. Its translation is CASTHLGGQSSYEQYF.

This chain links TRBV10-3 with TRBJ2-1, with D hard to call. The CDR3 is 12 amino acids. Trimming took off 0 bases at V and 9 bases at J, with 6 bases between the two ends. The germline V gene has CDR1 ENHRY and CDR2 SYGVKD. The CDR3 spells CAISESTVEQFF. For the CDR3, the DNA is TGTGCCATCAGTGAGTCGACGGTTGAGCAGTTCTTC.

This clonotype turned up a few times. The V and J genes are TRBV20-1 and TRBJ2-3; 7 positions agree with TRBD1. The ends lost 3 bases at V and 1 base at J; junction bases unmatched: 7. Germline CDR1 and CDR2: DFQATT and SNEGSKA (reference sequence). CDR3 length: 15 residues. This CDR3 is CSASLTGVGTDTQYF. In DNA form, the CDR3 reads TGCAGTGCTAGCCTCACAGGGGTGGGCACAGATACGCAGTATTTT.

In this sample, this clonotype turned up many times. The DNA of the CDR3 is TGTGCCAGCAGTTACGTGGCGGGAACGCAGTATTTT. It encodes CASSYVAGTQYF. This chain joins TRBV6-6 and TRBJ2-3, with D maybe TRBD2 (6 bases). The length of the CDR3 is 12 residues. Germline lookup yields CDR1 MNHNY and CDR2 SVGAGI (reference sequence). V lost 2 bases to trimming and J lost 9 bases, with 9 bases between them.

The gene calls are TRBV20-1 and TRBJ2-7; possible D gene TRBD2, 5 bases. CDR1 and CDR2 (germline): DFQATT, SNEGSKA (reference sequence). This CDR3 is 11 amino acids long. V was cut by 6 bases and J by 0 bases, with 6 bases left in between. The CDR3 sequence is CSATSSYEQYF. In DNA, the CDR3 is TGCAGTGCCACTAGCTCCTACGAGCAGTACTTC.

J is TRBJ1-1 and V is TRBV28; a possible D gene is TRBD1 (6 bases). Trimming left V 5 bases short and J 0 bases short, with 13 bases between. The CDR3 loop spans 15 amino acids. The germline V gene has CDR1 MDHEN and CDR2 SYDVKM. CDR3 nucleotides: TGTGCCAGCAGTCATCAGGGGAACCTGAACACTGAAGCTTTCTTT. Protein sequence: CASSHQGNLNTEAFF.

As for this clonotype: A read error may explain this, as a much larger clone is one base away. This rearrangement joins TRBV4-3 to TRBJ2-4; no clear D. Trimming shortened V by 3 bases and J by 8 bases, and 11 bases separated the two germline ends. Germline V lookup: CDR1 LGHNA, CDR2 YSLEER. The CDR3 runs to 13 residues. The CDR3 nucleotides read TGCGCCAGCAGCCATGGCCAGGAACACATTCAGTACTTC. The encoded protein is CASSHGQEHIQYF.

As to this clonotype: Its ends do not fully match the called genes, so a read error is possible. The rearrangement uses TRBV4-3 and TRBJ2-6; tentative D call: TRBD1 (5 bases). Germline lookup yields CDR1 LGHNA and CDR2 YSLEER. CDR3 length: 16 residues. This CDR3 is CASSQGGQGGANALTF. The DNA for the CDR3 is TGCGCCAGCAGCCAAGGAGGTCAAGGTGGGGCCAACGCCCTGACTTTC.

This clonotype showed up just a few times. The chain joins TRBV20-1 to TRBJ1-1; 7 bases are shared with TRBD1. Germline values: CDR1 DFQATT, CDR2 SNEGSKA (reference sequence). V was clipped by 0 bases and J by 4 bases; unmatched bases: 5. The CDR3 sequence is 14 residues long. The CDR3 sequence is CSARDRGAITEAFF. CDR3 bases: TGCAGTGCTAGAGACAGGGGGGCTATCACTGAAGCTTTCTTT.

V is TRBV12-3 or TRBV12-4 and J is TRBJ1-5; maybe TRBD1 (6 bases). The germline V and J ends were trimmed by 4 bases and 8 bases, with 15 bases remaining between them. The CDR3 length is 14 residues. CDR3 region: CASSSQGPTEPQHF. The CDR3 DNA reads TGTGCCAGCAGTTCCCAGGGGCCCACTGAGCCCCAGCATTTT.

CDR3 protein: CATSQDRAQETQFF. The CDR3 nucleotides are TGTGCCACCAGCCAGGACAGGGCCCAAGAGACCCAGTTCTTC. This rearrangement joins TRBV15 to TRBJ2-1; 8 bases align to TRBD1. Trimming took 5 bases from V and 13 from J; bases not matched to a gene: 13. The CDR3 runs to 14 residues. CDR1 is LNHNV and CDR2 is YYDKDF in the germline V gene (reference sequence).

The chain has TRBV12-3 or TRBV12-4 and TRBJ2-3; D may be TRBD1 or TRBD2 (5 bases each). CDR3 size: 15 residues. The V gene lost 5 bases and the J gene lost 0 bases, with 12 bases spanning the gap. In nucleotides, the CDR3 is TGTGCCAGCAGTCGGGACCCCGCTAGCACAGATACGCAGTATTTT. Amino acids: CASSRDPASTDTQYF.

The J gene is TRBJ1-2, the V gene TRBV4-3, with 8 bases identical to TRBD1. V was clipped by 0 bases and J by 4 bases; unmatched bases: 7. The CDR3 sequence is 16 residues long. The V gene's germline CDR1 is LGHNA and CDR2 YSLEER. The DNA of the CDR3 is TGCGCCAGCAGCCAAGACCCCGGACAGGGTGTCTATGGCTACACCTTC. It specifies CASSQDPGQGVYGYTF.

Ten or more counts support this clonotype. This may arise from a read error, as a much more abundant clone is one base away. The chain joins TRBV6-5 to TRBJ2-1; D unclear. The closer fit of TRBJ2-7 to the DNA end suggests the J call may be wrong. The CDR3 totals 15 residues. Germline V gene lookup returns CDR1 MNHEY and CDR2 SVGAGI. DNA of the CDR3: TGTGCCAGCAGTTACGCTGGTTTCTCCTACAATGAGCAGTACTTC. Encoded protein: CASSYAGFSYNEQYF.

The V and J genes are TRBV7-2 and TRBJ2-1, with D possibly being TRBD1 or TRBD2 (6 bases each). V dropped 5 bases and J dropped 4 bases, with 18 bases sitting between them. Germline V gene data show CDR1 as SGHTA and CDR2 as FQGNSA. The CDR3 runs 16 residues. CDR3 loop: CASSLWRGASYNEQFF. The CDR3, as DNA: TGTGCCAGCAGCCTATGGAGGGGGGCGTCTTACAATGAGCAGTTCTTC.

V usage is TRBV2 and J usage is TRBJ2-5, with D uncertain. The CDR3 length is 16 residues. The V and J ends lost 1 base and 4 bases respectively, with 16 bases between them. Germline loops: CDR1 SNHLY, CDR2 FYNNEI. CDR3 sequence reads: CASSEGLLLWRETQYF. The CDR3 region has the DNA TGTGCCAGCAGTGAAGGACTCCTTCTATGGCGAGAGACCCAGTACTTC.

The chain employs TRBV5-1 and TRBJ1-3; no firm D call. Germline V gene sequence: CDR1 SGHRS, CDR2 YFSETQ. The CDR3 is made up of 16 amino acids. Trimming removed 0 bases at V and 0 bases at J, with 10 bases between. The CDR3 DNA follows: TGCGCCAGCAGCTTGGCGGGTACCCCCTCTGGAAACACCATATATTTT. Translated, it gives CASSLAGTPSGNTIYF.

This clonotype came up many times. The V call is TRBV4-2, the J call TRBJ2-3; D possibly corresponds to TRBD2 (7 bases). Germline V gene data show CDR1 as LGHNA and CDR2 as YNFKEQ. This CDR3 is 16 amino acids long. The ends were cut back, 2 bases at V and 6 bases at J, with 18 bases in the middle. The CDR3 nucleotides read TGTGCCAGCAGCCAACAAGCGGGCAGGGGAGGGGATACGCAGTATTTT. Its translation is CASSQQAGRGGDTQYF.

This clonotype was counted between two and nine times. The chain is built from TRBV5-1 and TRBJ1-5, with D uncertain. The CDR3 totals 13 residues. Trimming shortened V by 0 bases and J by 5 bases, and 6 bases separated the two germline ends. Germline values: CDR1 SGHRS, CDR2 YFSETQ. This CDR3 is CASSLDSDQPQHF. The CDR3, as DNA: TGCGCCAGCAGCTTGGATTCGGATCAGCCCCAGCATTTT.

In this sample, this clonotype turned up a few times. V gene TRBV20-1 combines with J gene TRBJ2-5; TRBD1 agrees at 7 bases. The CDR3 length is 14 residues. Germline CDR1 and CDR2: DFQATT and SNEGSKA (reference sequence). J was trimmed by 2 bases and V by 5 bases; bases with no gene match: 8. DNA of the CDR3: TGCAGTGCTCCTAAAGGACAGGAACAAGAGACCCAGTACTTC. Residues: CSAPKGQEQETQYF.